The 15 T cell receptor beta chains reported below all come from one sample, sequenced in a study of blood T cell repertoires in COVID-19. Assay: immunoSEQ multiplex PCR; the TCRdb copy retains only in-frame clones and omits some. The table shows about 140,000 clones, with roughly four fifths occurring only once. The sample was peripheral blood. The source is a human donor in a cohort sampled during active COVID-19.

This chain links TRBV12-3 or TRBV12-4 with TRBJ1-4, with TRBD1 identical over 10 bases. Germline trimming cut 8 bases from V and 4 bases from J; bases unmatched to any gene: 1. CDR3 length equals 13 residues. CDR3: CASWDRGNEKLFF. For the CDR3, the DNA is TGTGCCAGCTGGGACAGGGGTAATGAAAAACTGTTTTTT.

V usage is TRBV7-6 and J usage is TRBJ1-5; D may be TRBD1 (5 bases). CDR1 and CDR2 from the germline V gene are SGHVS and FNYEAQ. Trimming shortened V by 0 bases and J by 6 bases, and 18 bases separated the two germline ends. This CDR3 region has 17 residues. CDR3 sequence (DNA): TGTGCCAGCAGCTTAGCCCCGCCAGGGCAGGGAACTCAGCCCCAGCATTTT. Its translation is CASSLAPPGQGTQPQHF.

V usage is TRBV28 and J usage is TRBJ2-2; tentatively, D is TRBD2 (6 bases). Germline CDR1 is MDHEN and CDR2 is SYDVKM. This CDR3 comprises 15 residues. V gave up 6 bases and J gave up 1 base, with 12 bases separating them. The CDR3 nucleotides read TGTGCCAGCAGACATACGGGACTGAACACCGGGGAGCTGTTTTTT. Its protein is CASRHTGLNTGELFF.

The chain employs TRBV12-3 or TRBV12-4 and TRBJ2-7; 9 bases agree with TRBD2. The V segment lost 6 bases and the J segment 12 bases; nucleotides outside the gene matches: 6. This CDR3 has 11 residues. DNA of the CDR3: TGTGCCAGCAGGGGCGGGAGGGACCCGTACTTC. It encodes CASRGGRDPYF.

The rearrangement links TRBV5-1 to TRBJ2-3, with 7 bases identical to TRBD2. Germline loops: CDR1 SGHRS, CDR2 YFSETQ. The CDR3 spans 14 residues. J was trimmed by 4 bases and V by 6 bases; bases with no gene match: 8. The CDR3 bases are TGCGCCAGCATGCGGGAGAGAGCTCCAGATACGCAGTATTTT. Its protein is CASMRERAPDTQYF.

The chain is built from TRBV6-6 and TRBJ2-2; TRBD2 might be the D (6 bases). CDR1 and CDR2 (germline): MNHNY, SVGAGI (reference sequence). Trimming pared 8 bases from V and 7 bases from J, leaving 17 bases between. The length of the CDR3 is 14 residues. The CDR3 loop reads CASQLTSSLGELFF. The CDR3 nucleotides read TGTGCCAGCCAATTGACTAGTTCTCTCGGGGAGCTGTTTTTT.

This clone was seen just once. CDR3: CASSLGGLNTEAFF. The DNA for the CDR3 is TGTGCCAGCAGCTTAGGAGGGTTGAACACTGAAGCTTTCTTT. V and J are TRBV5-5 and TRBJ1-1, with no clear D. The CDR3 covers 14 residues. V was pared by 2 bases and J by 0 bases, with 8 bases between. The V gene's germline CDR1 is SGHKS and CDR2 YYEKEE (reference sequence).

This chain uses TRBV7-9 with TRBJ2-1, with D tentatively TRBD2 (7 bases). V was clipped by 5 bases and J by 4 bases, with 15 bases between them. CDR1 and CDR2 from the germline V gene are SEHNR and FQNEAQ (reference sequence). This CDR3 has 15 residues. DNA for the CDR3: TGTGCCAGCAGCCGAGGGGGGGCTAGTTACAATGAGCAGTTCTTC. Its protein is CASSRGGASYNEQFF.

The chain has TRBV7-2 and TRBJ2-5, with TRBD1 matching 8 bases. The germline V gene encodes CDR1 SGHTA and CDR2 FQGNSA. The CDR3 consists of 14 residues. Trimming took 6 bases from V and 1 from J; bases not matched to a gene: 4. The CDR3 region has the DNA TGTGCCAGCAGACTGGACAGGGTCCAAGAGACCCAGTACTTC. Residues: CASRLDRVQETQYF.

This chain uses TRBV7-2 with TRBJ1-6; no clear D. The length of the CDR3 is 14 residues. V was cut by 5 bases and J by 10 bases, with 15 bases left in between. Germline CDR1 SGHTA, CDR2 FQGNSA. CDR3 residues: CASSTTTLTSPLHF. For the CDR3, the DNA is TGTGCCAGCAGCACGACAACCCTGACCTCACCCCTCCACTTT. Supplemented by reference TRBV7-2 and TRBJ1-6, the full variable domain reads GAGVSQSPSNKVTEKGKDVELRCDPISGHTALYWYRQSLGQGLEFLIYFQGNSAPDKSGLPSDRFSAERTGGSVSTLTIQRTQQEDSAVYLCASSTTTLTSPLHFGNGTRLTVT.

The rearrangement links TRBV23-1 to TRBJ1-5; D gene ambiguous. TRBV23-1 qualifies as an ORF whose function is uncertain. Trimming pared 9 bases from V and 0 bases from J, leaving 15 bases between. The CDR3 is 15 residues long. CDR3 loop: CASFLVYYSNQPQHF. The DNA of the CDR3 is TGCGCCAGTTTTTTGGTTTACTATAGCAATCAGCCCCAGCATTTT.

A single count supports this clone. The chain combines TRBV10-1 with TRBJ1-1, with 7 bases aligning to TRBD1. V trimming: 6 bases; J trimming: 4 bases; junction bases outside the gene matches: 14. The CDR3 spans 16 residues. Per the germline V gene, CDR1 is WNHNN and CDR2 is SYGVQD (reference sequence). Written as DNA, the CDR3 is TGCGCCAGCAGCGATGGCCCGGACAGGATTGGCACTGAAGCTTTCTTT. Its protein product is CASSDGPDRIGTEAFF.

This sequence joins TRBV3-1 (or the pseudogene TRBV3-2) and TRBJ2-5; TRBD2 agrees at 7 bases. CDR1 and CDR2 (germline): LGHDT, YNNKEL (reference sequence). The CDR3 contains 17 residues. The junction had 11 bases not matched to a gene; V was cut back by 2 bases and J by 2 bases. The CDR3 is CASSQPLGLAEQETQYF. In DNA form, the CDR3 reads TGTGCCAGCAGCCAACCTTTAGGCCTAGCGGAACAAGAGACCCAGTACTTC.

The chain combines TRBV11-2 with TRBJ2-4, with 7 bases matching TRBD2. The junction had 18 bases not matched to a gene; V was cut back by 2 bases and J by 8 bases. CDR3 length: 18 amino acids. Per the germline V gene, CDR1 is SGHAT and CDR2 is FQNNGV. For the CDR3, the DNA is TGTGCCAGCAGCTTAATTCTTCGTGGGAGGGTAGGGAGGGACATTCAGTACTTC. This gives the protein CASSLILRGRVGRDIQYF.

This rearrangement joins TRBV5-8 to TRBJ2-4; 7 bases are a match to TRBD1. CDR3 length: 14 residues. Germline loops: CDR1 SGHTS, CDR2 YDEGEE. The J segment lost 9 bases and the V segment lost 1 base, leaving 7 bases of the junction unmatched. CDR3: CASSLWQGEGIQYF. In DNA, the CDR3 is TGTGCCAGCAGCTTGTGGCAGGGGGAAGGCATTCAGTACTTC.